This T cell receptor beta chain was sequenced during a study of PD-1 blockade in classical Hodgkin lymphoma. Details on this clone: No antigen is known for it.

Findings and caveats of the study: Sources of repertoire differences remain undefined, possibly disease activity or prior therapy.

All trial patients relapsed after autologous stem cell transplantation. CDR3 length equals 17 residues. Losses at the gene ends were 2 bases for V and 7 bases for J; bases not matched to a gene: 13. Germline CDR1 KGHSH, CDR2 LQKENI. Using immunoSEQ multiplex PCR, the repertoire was profiled, and TCRdb retains in-frame clones only, with some absent. The sample shows tens of thousands of clones, about nine tenths of them seen only once. This chain connects TRBV18 to TRBJ2-1, with TRBD1 identical over 8 bases. Sequencing was performed on peripheral blood mononuclear cells (PBMCs), taken at baseline. This sequence originates from a human donor with classical Hodgkin lymphoma. As DNA, the CDR3 is TGTGCCAGCTCACCAGTCGTGGGACAGGATACCAGGAATGAGCAGTTCTTC. As protein: CASSPVVGQDTRNEQFF.